Listed below are T cell receptor beta chains from one sample, sequenced in a study of cytomegalovirus exposure and HLA in healthy donors. The method was immunoSEQ multiplex PCR; TCRdb's version includes in-frame clones alone and lacks a portion of them. Of 110,000 to 150,000 clones in the sample, around 75% were seen once. The sample consisted of PBMCs. Receptors were obtained from a man aged 25-45 years in good health and CMV-seronegative. Both conserved end residues are part of each CDR3. A D gene is named only where the DNA matches it firmly. Size is omitted from some rows. Given values are once, few, many or a class for expanded clones.

size	J	V	D	CDR3	DNA
once	TRBJ2-5	TRBV5-6	TRBD2	CASSLALAGAETQYF	TGTGCCAGCAGCTTGGCCCTAGCGGGAGCAGAGACCCAGTACTTC
.	TRBJ2-3	TRBV7-6	.	CASSLSPVADTQYF	TGTGCCAGCAGCTTAAGCCCCGTGGCAGATACGCAGTATTTT
.	TRBJ2-1	TRBV9	TRBD2	CASSVGPSGGAGYNEQFF	TGTGCCAGCAGCGTAGGACCTAGCGGGGGGGCCGGGTACAATGAGCAGTTCTTC
.	TRBJ2-7	TRBV5-1	TRBD1	CASSLGQDSNEQYF	TGCGCCAGCAGCCTAGGACAGGACTCTAACGAGCAGTACTTC
.	TRBJ2-5	TRBV29-1	.	CSVLQGQETQYF	TGCAGCGTTCTACAGGGCCAAGAGACCCAGTACTTC
.	TRBJ2-7	TRBV4-1	.	CASSQEEAGAYEQYF	TGCGCCAGCAGCCAAGAGGAGGCAGGGGCCTACGAGCAGTACTTC
.	TRBJ2-3	TRBV27	.	CASSLLRERTDTQYF	TGTGCCAGCAGTTTATTGAGGGAACGCACAGATACGCAGTATTTT
.	TRBJ1-4	TRBV6-1	TRBD1	CASATGQVNEKLFF	TGTGCCTCGGCTACGGGACAGGTCAATGAAAAACTGTTTTTT
.	TRBJ1-3	TRBV27	TRBD1	CASSPSGTGVSGNTIYF	TGTGCCAGCAGTCCCTCCGGGACAGGCGTCTCTGGAAACACCATATATTTT
.	TRBJ1-2	TRBV19	.	CASSIDRRRGYTF	TGTGCCAGTAGTATCGACAGGCGGAGAGGCTACACCTTC
.	TRBJ1-3	TRBV13	.	CASSPGGPTGNTIYF	TGTGCCAGCAGCCCCGGGGGGCCAACAGGAAACACCATATATTTT
.	TRBJ2-3	TRBV7-9	.	CASSSHEGDTQYF	TGTGCCAGCAGCTCACACGAGGGCGATACGCAGTATTTT
.	TRBJ2-3	TRBV29-1	TRBD2	CSQGGRGTDTQYF	TGCAGCCAGGGAGGGCGGGGTACAGATACGCAGTATTTT
.	TRBJ1-2	TRBV7-2	.	CASSPGINYGYTF	TGTGCCAGCAGCCCGGGGATAAACTATGGCTACACCTTC
few	TRBJ2-1	TRBV6-6	.	CASSYGGNEQFF	TGTGCCAGCAGTTACGGCGGGAATGAGCAGTTCTTC
.	TRBJ1-1	TRBV7-9	.	CASSLGGKNTEAFF	TGTGCCAGCAGCTTAGGAGGGAAGAACACTGAAGCTTTCTTT
.	TRBJ2-6	TRBV2	.	CASSVDGAAGANVLTF	TGTGCCAGCAGTGTGGATGGGGCGGCAGGGGCCAACGTCCTGACTTTC
.	TRBJ1-1	TRBV5-1	.	CASSFGRGAFF	TGCGCCAGCAGCTTCGGGAGGGGAGCTTTCTTT
.	TRBJ1-3	TRBV19	.	CASKDYISSGNTIYF	TGTGCCAGTAAGGACTATATTTCCTCTGGAAACACCATATATTTT
.	TRBJ2-2	TRBV6-4	TRBD1	CASSDLASGGTGELFF	TGTGCCAGCAGTGACTTGGCGTCAGGGGGCACCGGGGAGCTGTTTTTT
once	TRBJ2-5	TRBV28	.	CASSTRMDSQETQYF	TGTGCCAGCAGTACACGAATGGACAGCCAAGAGACCCAGTACTTC
.	TRBJ2-3	TRBV19	TRBD2	CASSISQGGDTQYF	TGTGCCAGTAGTATCAGTCAGGGAGGGGATACGCAGTATTTT
.	TRBJ2-5	TRBV7-9	.	CASSLQGTGETQYF	TGTGCCAGCAGCCTACAGGGAACAGGAGAGACCCAGTACTTC